The following is a TCR beta chain sequence with its context. Its antigen is currently unknown. This entry comes from a study of cytotoxic CD8 clonotypes in ibrutinib-treated CLL. The study's findings and limits: At ibrutinib response, clonality increased, and at progression it declined back toward baseline.

Depth targeted 1 in 200,000 to 1 in 1 million T cells, averaging 10x coverage per clonotype. Generated by immunoSEQ multiplex PCR, the TCRdb table keeps only in-frame clones and is missing some. The data show over 95,000 clones, roughly 57% seen once. PBMCs that had been cryopreserved were the source of 2 to 2.5 micrograms of genomic DNA for TCR beta libraries. This CDR3 region has 13 residues. Trimming removed 2 bases at V and 0 bases at J, with 7 bases between. From germline, CDR1 is GTSNPN and CDR2 SVGIG (reference sequence). The chain has TRBV30 and TRBJ2-5; perhaps TRBD2 as D (5 bases). This receptor was identified in a human donor with chronic lymphocytic leukemia. The sample in question was PBMCs, obtained after 24 months of ibrutinib treatment. For the CDR3, the DNA is TGTGCCTGGAGTTTCGGGGACCAAGAGACCCAGTACTTC. Amino acid sequence: CAWSFGDQETQYF.